A single sample is the source of the 3 T cell receptor beta chains below, sequenced in a study of identifying expanded T cells in peripheral blood. Profiling relied on immunoSEQ multiplex PCR, and the TCRdb table lists in-frame clones only, not all of them. The sample lists around 60,000 clones; over 75% were seen once. The sample comprised blood. Source of these receptors: a person aged 18 to 75 in good health.

The V and J genes are TRBV4-3 and TRBJ1-5, with 9 nucleotides matching TRBD1. The CDR3 is 16 amino acids. Germline trimming cut 0 bases from V and 4 bases from J; bases unmatched to any gene: 4. The germline V gene encodes CDR1 LGHNA and CDR2 YSLEER. In nucleotides, the CDR3 is TGCGCCAGCAGCCAAGACGCCGGACAGGGGAATCAGCCCCAGCATTTT. It yields the protein CASSQDAGQGNQPQHF.

The genes are TRBV2 and TRBJ1-5; D is uncertain. Germline values: CDR1 SNHLY, CDR2 FYNNEI. The CDR3 has 14 residues. V dropped 6 bases and J dropped 3 bases, with 12 bases sitting between them. Here the CDR3 DNA reads TGTGCCAGCAGCCTCCTGGGCAACAATCAGCCCCAGCATTTT. Protein: CASSLLGNNQPQHF.

The chain is built from TRBV5-1 and TRBJ2-1; the D gene is possibly TRBD1 (5 bases). Germline CDR1 and CDR2: SGHRS and YFSETQ. The CDR3 loop spans 16 amino acids. The V gene lost 3 bases and the J gene lost 4 bases, with 17 bases spanning the gap. The CDR3 nucleotides read TGCGCCAGCAGCTACTCGGACATGTATAAGTACAATGAGCAGTTCTTC. It translates to CASSYSDMYKYNEQFF.